The next 8 T cell receptor beta chains were all read from a single sample in a study of blood T cell repertoires in COVID-19. Clones were sequenced by immunoSEQ multiplex PCR, and TCRdb holds only the in-frame ones, with some missing. In the table there are around 150,000 clones, 86% of which are singletons. The sequenced sample consisted of peripheral blood. The receptors here all came from a man in his 70s with acute or convalescent COVID-19.

This chain uses TRBV19 with TRBJ1-1; D is possibly TRBD1 (5 bases). Germline CDR1 LNHDA, CDR2 SQIVND (reference sequence). Between the trimmed V and J ends, which lost 6 bases and 0 bases, there was a span of 17 bases. This CDR3 has 16 residues. The CDR3 sequence is CASRVRDLLLNTEAFF. CDR3 in DNA: TGTGCCAGTAGAGTCAGGGATTTACTATTGAACACTGAAGCTTTCTTT.

The chain links TRBV10-3 to TRBJ2-7, with D unclear. Looked up from germline, CDR1 is ENHRY and CDR2 is SYGVKD. There are 12 residues in the CDR3. V dropped 0 bases and J dropped 6 bases, with 6 bases sitting between them. DNA of the CDR3: TGTGCCATCAGTGAGTCCCGGGTCGAGCAGTACTTC. This encodes CAISESRVEQYF.

This sequence joins TRBV4-3 and TRBJ1-2; TRBD1 aligns across 7 bases. V shed 3 bases and J 6 bases; nucleotides not matched to a gene: 13. CDR1 LGHNA and CDR2 YSLEER come from the germline V gene. The CDR3 runs to 16 residues. The CDR3 DNA is TGCGCCAGCAGCCAGAGGGGCGCGCAGGGGGAAAATGGCTACACCTTC. Residues: CASSQRGAQGENGYTF.

The rearrangement uses TRBV6-5 and TRBJ1-5, with 8 bases matching TRBD1. CDR1 and CDR2 (germline): MNHEY, SVGAGI. CDR3 length equals 15 residues. V was clipped by 2 bases and J by 6 bases; unmatched bases: 6. The CDR3 loop reads CASSYGQGDGQPQHF. In DNA form, the CDR3 reads TGTGCCAGCAGTTACGGACAGGGTGATGGTCAGCCCCAGCATTTT.

Details on this clone: This sample includes further DNA sequences coding for the same CDR3. This chain links TRBV5-1 with TRBJ2-7, with TRBD1 identical over 9 bases. This CDR3 has 12 amino acids. Trimming cost V 4 bases and J 7 bases; bases outside gene matches: 3. Germline loops: CDR1 SGHRS, CDR2 YFSETQ. The CDR3, as DNA: TGCGCCAGCAGCGGACAGGGGTATGAGCAGTACTTC. It translates to CASSGQGYEQYF.

This clone was detected once. The rearrangement joins TRBV5-4 to TRBJ2-7; D is unresolved. This CDR3 has 13 residues. CDR1 SGHNT and CDR2 YYREEE come from the germline V gene (reference sequence). Between the trimmed V and J ends, which lost 4 bases and 3 bases, there was a span of 11 bases. The chain's CDR3 is CASSDFADYEQYF. The CDR3 region has the DNA TGTGCCAGCAGCGACTTCGCGGACTACGAGCAGTACTTC.

The chain uses TRBV20-1 and TRBJ2-7, with no clear D. V shed 5 bases and J shed 9 bases, with 14 bases lying between them. Germline CDR1 DFQATT, CDR2 SNEGSKA (reference sequence). This CDR3 is built from 11 residues. This CDR3 is CSALTPSGQYF. In DNA form, the CDR3 reads TGCAGTGCTTTGACACCCTCCGGGCAGTACTTC.

The chain combines TRBV15 with TRBJ2-3, with a possible D match to TRBD2 (6 bases). The CDR3 runs to 14 residues. V gave up 0 bases and J gave up 7 bases, with 11 bases separating them. Germline-derived CDR1 and CDR2 are LNHNV and YYDKDF (reference sequence). CDR3 region: CATSRDRAGNTQYF. The CDR3 nucleotides are TGTGCCACCAGCAGAGATAGGGCGGGAAATACGCAGTATTTT.